The clone carrying this T cell receptor beta chain has only a few counts. Its specificity is not known. This CDR3 contains 13 residues. Per the germline V gene, CDR1 is LNHNV and CDR2 is YYDKDF (reference sequence). J lost 4 bases, V lost 7 bases, and 3 bases had no gene match. A J-beta primer mix and a sample-barcoded 5' primer were used in a second PCR of roughly 6 to 11 cycles. TCRdb reprocessed the 5' RACE reads via MiXCR and lists one record per CDR3 protein. The sample lists about 720,000 distinct CDR3 sequences; about a fifth were seen once. Per-sample yields of isolated PBMCs were at least 6 million. The data derive from a study of blood T cells in healthy people across ages. Findings and limits, study-wide: Fewer expanded clones and more diversity marked long-lived versus aged donors.

This chain joins TRBV15 and TRBJ1-4; 7 nucleotides align to TRBD1. The sample was blood. The receptor comes from a man aged 70 or older in good health. Here the CDR3 reads CATNRGYNEKLFF. DNA for the CDR3: TGTGCCACCAACAGGGGCTATAATGAAAAACTGTTTTTT. Full variable domain (outside the CDR3, taken from reference TRBV15 and TRBJ1-4): DAMVIQNPRYQVTQFGKPVTLSCSQTLNHNVMYWYQQKSSQAPKLLFHYYDKDFNNEADTPDNFQSRRPNTSFCFLDIRSPGLGDTAMYLCATNRGYNEKLFFGSGTQLSVL.